Each of the 9 T cell receptor beta chains below was sequenced from the same sample in a study of T cell changes during pregnancy in multiple sclerosis. Repertoires were generated with immunoSEQ multiplex PCR, while TCRdb's copy carries only in-frame clones and drops some. The repertoire holds about 46,000 clones, with around 93% as singletons. Here the sequenced sample was CD8+ T cells from peripheral blood mononuclear cells, taken in the first trimester of pregnancy. The receptor set was obtained from a female donor with multiple sclerosis, enrolled in a pregnancy study.

This rearrangement joins TRBV27 to TRBJ2-7; a weak D match, TRBD2 (6 bases). V shed 6 bases and J shed 5 bases, with 23 bases lying between them. This CDR3 is 16 amino acids long. Germline loops: CDR1 MNHEY, CDR2 SMNVEV (reference sequence). The CDR3: CASSPWERVELHEQYF. Here the CDR3 DNA reads TGTGCCAGCAGCCCCTGGGAGCGGGTGGAGCTCCACGAGCAGTACTTC.

This rearrangement joins TRBV27 to TRBJ1-3; D gene unclear. The germline CDR1 and CDR2 sequences are MNHEY and SMNVEV (reference sequence). CDR3 length: 15 residues. Trimming shortened V by 5 bases and J by 0 bases, and 11 bases separated the two germline ends. The CDR3 protein is CASSPRSYSGNTIYF. The CDR3 nucleotides are TGTGCCAGCAGTCCCAGAAGTTACTCTGGAAACACCATATATTTT.

As DNA, the CDR3 is TGTGCCAGCAGTTTTTGGGCTAGCGGGGCCGGGGAGCTGTTTTTT. Its protein is CASSFWASGAGELFF. The V call is TRBV28, the J call TRBJ2-2; 9 bases agree with TRBD2. There are 15 residues in the CDR3. Looked up from germline, CDR1 is MDHEN and CDR2 is SYDVKM. Unmatched junction bases numbered 5, after V lost 3 bases and J lost 6 bases. Using reference TRBV28 and TRBJ2-2 for the parts outside the CDR3, the full variable domain is DVKVTQSSRYLVKRTGEKVFLECVQDMDHENMFWYRQDPGLGLRLIYFSYDVKMKEKGDIPEGYSVSREKKERFSLILESASTNQTSMYLCASSFWASGAGELFFGEGSRLTVL.

V is TRBV28 and J is TRBJ2-3; 11 bases agree with TRBD2. Looked up from germline, CDR1 is MDHEN and CDR2 is SYDVKM. The V segment lost 3 bases and the J segment 1 base; nucleotides outside the gene matches: 9. The CDR3 length is 18 residues. CDR3 region: CASSFRLAGLIRTDTQYF. The DNA for the CDR3 is TGTGCCAGCAGTTTTCGACTAGCGGGACTTATACGCACAGATACGCAGTATTTT.

The chain has TRBV7-3 and TRBJ2-3, with TRBD2 as a possible D gene (5 bases). Germline CDR1 and CDR2: SGHTA and FQGTGA. Trimming stripped 1 base from V and 1 base from J, with 9 bases between. This CDR3 contains 15 residues. CDR3 amino acids: CASSLISAGTDTQYF. The CDR3 coding sequence is TGTGCCAGCAGCTTAATCTCAGCGGGCACAGATACGCAGTATTTT.

The genes are TRBV10-2 and TRBJ2-7; possibly TRBD2 for D (6 bases). The V gene lost 3 bases and the J gene lost 4 bases, with 10 bases spanning the gap. Germline V lookup: CDR1 WSHSY, CDR2 SAAADI. This CDR3 is built from 13 residues. CDR3 residues: CASSDGEEYEQYF. The CDR3 DNA reads TGCGCCAGCAGTGATGGGGAGGAGTACGAGCAGTACTTC.

The V gene is TRBV19, the J gene TRBJ2-1; D might be TRBD2 (6 bases). CDR1 and CDR2 from the germline V gene are LNHDA and SQIVND (reference sequence). The CDR3 sequence is 12 residues long. V gave up 8 bases and J gave up 4 bases, with 9 bases separating them. The CDR3 here is CASGSGYNEQFF. Written as DNA, the CDR3 is TGTGCCAGTGGTAGCGGTTACAATGAGCAGTTCTTC.

In this sample, this clone turned up a few times. The chain has TRBV7-9 and TRBJ1-5; D call uncertain. The germline gives CDR1 SEHNR, CDR2 FQNEAQ (reference sequence). V lost 1 base and J 7 bases, leaving 5 bases between the germline ends. The length of the CDR3 is 12 residues. The CDR3 here is CASSLGSQPQHF. CDR3 sequence (DNA): TGTGCCAGCAGCTTAGGGAGCCAGCCCCAGCATTTT. Full variable domain (remainder filled in from reference TRBV7-9 and TRBJ1-5): DTGVSQNPRHKITKRGQNVTFRCDPISEHNRLYWYRQTLGQGPEFLTYFQNEAQLEKSRLLSDRFSAERPKGSFSTLEIQRTEQGDSAMYLCASSLGSQPQHFGDGTRLSIL.

The chain links TRBV27 to TRBJ2-7; D gene unclear. The V end lost 5 bases, the J end lost 1 base, and 3 bases lay between the germline ends. Germline-derived CDR1 and CDR2 are MNHEY and SMNVEV (reference sequence). The CDR3 is 11 residues long. The CDR3 loop reads CASSPSYEQYF. CDR3 coding DNA: TGTGCCAGCAGTCCGTCCTACGAGCAGTACTTC.